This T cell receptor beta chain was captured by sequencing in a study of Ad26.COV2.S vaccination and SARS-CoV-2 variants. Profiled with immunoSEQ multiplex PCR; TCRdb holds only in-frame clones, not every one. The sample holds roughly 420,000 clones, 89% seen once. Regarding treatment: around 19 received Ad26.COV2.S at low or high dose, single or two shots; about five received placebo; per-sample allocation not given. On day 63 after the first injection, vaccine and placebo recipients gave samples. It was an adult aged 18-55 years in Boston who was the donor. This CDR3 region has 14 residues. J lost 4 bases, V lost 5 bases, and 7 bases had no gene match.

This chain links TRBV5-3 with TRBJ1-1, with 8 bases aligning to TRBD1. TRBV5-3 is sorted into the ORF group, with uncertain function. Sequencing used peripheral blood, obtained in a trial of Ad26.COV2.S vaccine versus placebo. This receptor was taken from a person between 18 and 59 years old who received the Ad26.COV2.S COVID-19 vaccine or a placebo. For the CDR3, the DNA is TGTGCCAGAAGGACGGACAGGGTGGGCACTGAAGCTTTCTTT. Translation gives CARRTDRVGTEAFF.